What follows is one TCR beta chain and its context. Its antigen is unidentified. With 60 Vbeta and 13 Jbeta primers, the PCR was carried out. As handled by the study authors: A later analysis counted some 87 million unique TCR beta chains, 9.5 million to 12 million shared. Clones were read by immunoSEQ multiplex PCR, and TCRdb kept only the in-frame ones, dropping some. V, J and clone size are taken as reported in that table, and D and trimming were inferred from the DNA itself. The sample consists of approximately 140,000 clones, 70% to 80% of them appearing once. This record belongs to a study of cytomegalovirus exposure and HLA in healthy donors. Study-wide points: Later analysis identified about 15,000 TCR beta sequences associated with HLA alleles, using a false discovery rate threshold of 0.05. A later analysis showed TCR association rates differing by HLA locus, peaking at DRB1 and lowest at HLA-C. Three chains tied to CMV proved CMV antigen-specific in vitro.

Material: PBMCs. The source is a female donor in good health and CMV-seronegative.

CDR3 residues: CASSLAPQGKITEAFF. CDR3 nucleotides: TGTGCCAGCAGCTTAGCGCCTCAGGGAAAGATCACTGAAGCTTTCTTT. The chain is built from TRBV7-2 and TRBJ1-1; tentative D call: TRBD1 (5 bases). The CDR3 contains 16 residues. Germline CDR1 SGHTA, CDR2 FQGNSA. V lost 0 bases to trimming and J lost 4 bases, with 15 bases between them.